Below are 29 T cell receptor beta chains sequenced from a single sample in a study of T cells expressing NK-cell markers. TCRdb processed the 5' RACE reads again and assigns one entry to each CDR3 protein, with no DNA. The sample has more than 120,000 distinct CDR3 sequences; the top ten hold roughly 12%. The sample consisted of blood T cells: a sorted CD56 or NKG2C T cell subset, CD4+ or CD8+ T cells, or bulk PBMC T cells (not recorded which). The receptors stem from a young man in good health.

The V and J genes are TRBV4-1 and TRBJ2-2. The CDR3 covers 13 residues. Germline assignment: CDR1 MGHRA and CDR2 YSYEKL. The CDR3 loop is CASSQIYTGELFF.

This chain uses TRBV3-1 with TRBJ1-2; the TCRdb call, TRBD1, lacks DNA for checking. Germline V gene data show CDR1 as LGHDT and CDR2 as YNNKEL (reference sequence). There are 13 residues in the CDR3. The CDR3 here is CASSPAGGIGYTF.

This chain joins TRBV15 and TRBJ2-5; the D gene TCRdb calls, TRBD2, cannot be checked with no DNA. Germline V lookup: CDR1 LNHNV, CDR2 YYDKDF (reference sequence). The CDR3 sequence is 16 residues long. The CDR3: CATSSRTSGGQETQYF.

The chain is built from TRBV12-3 or TRBV12-4 and TRBJ2-1; the D call of TRBD2 rests on TCRdb alone, since no DNA is present to check it. This CDR3 has 16 amino acids. This CDR3 reads CASSPPGLAGGNEQFF.

V is TRBV5-1 and J is TRBJ2-1; the TRBD1 assignment by TCRdb is unverifiable without DNA. Germline V lookup: CDR1 SGHRS, CDR2 YFSETQ. The CDR3 covers 14 residues. The CDR3 loop is CASSPGNVNNEQFF.

The gene calls are TRBV4-1 and TRBJ2-2; absent DNA, TCRdb's TRBD1 call cannot be checked. The CDR3 has 16 amino acids. The V gene's germline CDR1 is MGHRA and CDR2 YSYEKL. This CDR3 is CASSQDPGAVAGELFF.

The chain employs TRBV27 and TRBJ1-1; the D call of TRBD1 rests on TCRdb alone, since no DNA is present to check it. The CDR3 extends over 16 amino acids. Germline lookup yields CDR1 MNHEY and CDR2 SMNVEV (reference sequence). The CDR3 is CASSSSTGYLETEAFF.

J is TRBJ2-7 and V is TRBV11-2. The CDR3 extends over 17 amino acids. Per the germline V gene, CDR1 is SGHAT and CDR2 is FQNNGV. CDR3 amino acids: CASSLEVGGISSYEQYF.

This chain connects TRBV29-1 to TRBJ1-2. This CDR3 spans 11 amino acids. Per the germline V gene, CDR1 is SQVTM and CDR2 is ANQGSEA. The CDR3: CSGGVNYGYTF.

V usage is TRBV7-9 and J usage is TRBJ1-5; the TRBD1 assignment by TCRdb is unverifiable without DNA. CDR1 and CDR2 (germline): SEHNR, FQNEAQ (reference sequence). The CDR3 is made up of 13 amino acids. CDR3 residues: CASSVSGDTPQHF.

V gene TRBV27 combines with J gene TRBJ2-1; no DNA is available, so the TRBD2 call from TCRdb remains unchecked. This CDR3 is built from 16 residues. Germline-derived CDR1 and CDR2 are MNHEY and SMNVEV (reference sequence). Here the CDR3 reads CASSLSVGISELYQFF.

The rearrangement uses TRBV28 and TRBJ2-5; the TCRdb D gene call, TRBD1, has no DNA to confirm it. Germline CDR1 MDHEN, CDR2 SYDVKM. This CDR3 comprises 14 residues. This CDR3 is CASRPGQGGETQYF.

The V call is TRBV24-1, the J call TRBJ1-1; there is no DNA to check the TCRdb D call of TRBD1. The germline V gene encodes CDR1 KGHDR and CDR2 SFDVKD. CDR3 length: 14 residues. CDR3 sequence: CATSGLGGQGEAFF.

The chain has TRBV3-1 and TRBJ2-1; TCRdb picks TRBD2, but there is no DNA to check that call. In germline, CDR1 is LGHDT, CDR2 YNNKEL (reference sequence). This CDR3 spans 15 amino acids. The CDR3 spells CARRASSGINNEQFF.

The chain has TRBV20-1 and TRBJ2-3; the D call of TRBD2 rests on TCRdb alone, since no DNA is present to check it. The CDR3 has 14 residues. Germline V gene lookup returns CDR1 DFQATT and CDR2 SNEGSKA (reference sequence). CDR3 protein: CSARRPMEADTQYF.

This chain joins TRBV19 and TRBJ1-5; there is no DNA to check the TCRdb D call of TRBD1. CDR3 length equals 15 residues. The germline CDR1 and CDR2 sequences are LNHDA and SQIVND (reference sequence). The CDR3: CARRTGSGSNQPQHF.

The chain joins TRBV5-5 to TRBJ1-3; TCRdb's D call, TRBD1, is unchecked because there is no DNA. Germline CDR1 reads SGHKS; CDR2 reads YYEKEE (reference sequence). The CDR3 loop spans 16 amino acids. CDR3: CASSLPGDQAGNTIYF.

This chain connects TRBV12-3 or TRBV12-4 to TRBJ1-2; TCRdb gives TRBD1 as the D gene, but with no DNA this cannot be confirmed. The CDR3 is 14 amino acids. The CDR3 spells CASRLDREEDGYTF.

V is TRBV12-3 or TRBV12-4 and J is TRBJ2-7; the TRBD1 assignment by TCRdb is unverifiable without DNA. The CDR3 is 13 amino acids. CDR3 region: CASSSRGWYEQYF.

The CDR3 reads CASSLRRLAGLLTYNEQFF. The chain carries TRBV12-3 or TRBV12-4 and TRBJ2-1; lacking DNA, the TRBD2 call made by TCRdb goes unchecked. The length of the CDR3 is 19 residues.

The chain employs TRBV7-8 and TRBJ2-3. This CDR3 spans 14 amino acids. Germline V gene lookup returns CDR1 SGHVS and CDR2 FQNEAQ. The chain's CDR3 is CASSPNVRTDTQYF.

The chain links TRBV12-3 or TRBV12-4 to TRBJ2-4; TCRdb indicates TRBD2, and absent DNA this call remains unverified. This CDR3 spans 15 amino acids. CDR3 amino acids: CASSGPTFAKNIQYF.

The rearrangement uses TRBV3-1 and TRBJ2-3; no DNA is available, so the TRBD2 call from TCRdb remains unchecked. CDR1 and CDR2 from the germline V gene are LGHDT and YNNKEL (reference sequence). The CDR3 has 19 residues. CDR3 protein: CASSLYPNSGGRMTDTQYF.

The chain combines TRBV3-1 with TRBJ1-1; the TRBD1 assignment by TCRdb is unverifiable without DNA. The CDR3 covers 13 residues. The germline gives CDR1 LGHDT, CDR2 YNNKEL (reference sequence). CDR3 in amino acids: CASSQRESGEAFF.

The CDR3 reads CAISDRSAVGYTF. The genes are TRBV10-3 and TRBJ1-2. The germline CDR1 and CDR2 sequences are ENHRY and SYGVKD. The CDR3 loop spans 13 amino acids.

V and J are TRBV5-4 and TRBJ2-7. The CDR3 runs 14 residues. Germline V gene sequence: CDR1 SGHNT, CDR2 YYREEE (reference sequence). This CDR3 reads CASSPDLEYYEQYF.

The rearrangement links TRBV6-5 to TRBJ2-1; TCRdb's D call of TRBD1 is untestable without DNA. CDR3 length equals 16 residues. CDR1 is MNHEY, CDR2 SVGAGI, per germline. CDR3: CASSSGRQPEYNEQFF.

The J gene is TRBJ2-5, the V gene TRBV14. Germline V CDR1 and CDR2: SGHDN, FVKESK. This CDR3 is built from 14 residues. This CDR3 reads CASSQATNWETQYF.

The chain recombines TRBV11-2 with TRBJ2-3; TCRdb proposes TRBD1, but this gene call is untestable without DNA. CDR1 SGHAT and CDR2 FQNNGV come from the germline V gene. The CDR3 has 15 amino acids. CDR3 region: CASSLVTGMTDTQYF. The whole variable domain, filled in from reference TRBV11-2 and TRBJ2-3, reads EAGVAQSPRYKIIEKRQSVAFWCNPISGHATLYWYQQILGQGPKLLIQFQNNGVVDDSQLPKDRFSAERLKGVDSTLKIQPAKLEDSAVYLCASSLVTGMTDTQYFGPGTRLTVL.